These 27 T cell receptor beta chains were sequenced from one sample in a study of tumor-infiltrating lymphocytes in localized non-small cell lung cancer. Here immunoSEQ multiplex PCR was the method, and the copy in TCRdb shows in-frame clones only, minus some. The data show around 12,000 clones, approximately 85% seen once. The material sequenced was uninvolved lung tissue not adjacent to the tumor. These receptors all come from a human donor with non-small cell lung cancer.

Only one count was recorded for this clone. J is TRBJ2-1 and V is TRBV7-6; 9 bases are a match to TRBD2. CDR1 is SGHVS, CDR2 FNYEAQ, per germline. The ends lost 5 bases at V and 6 bases at J; junction bases unmatched: 8. The CDR3 loop spans 15 amino acids. The DNA for the CDR3 is TGTGCCAGCAGCCTGGGGGGCGGGAGGGCCAATGAGCAGTTCTTC. This encodes CASSLGGGRANEQFF.

The gene calls are TRBV6-5 and TRBJ2-1; D remains unclear. Germline V lookup: CDR1 MNHEY, CDR2 SVGAGI. The CDR3 runs to 12 residues. The V and J ends lost 6 bases and 8 bases respectively, with 11 bases between them. This chain's CDR3 is CASSRDAYEQFF. The CDR3 DNA reads TGTGCCAGCAGCCGAGACGCTTATGAGCAGTTCTTC.

The rearrangement links TRBV29-1 to TRBJ2-7; no clear D gene. Germline values: CDR1 SQVTM, CDR2 ANQGSEA. This CDR3 is 12 amino acids long. The germline V and J ends were trimmed by 5 bases and 1 base, with 9 bases remaining between them. CDR3 coding DNA: TGCAGCGTTCGGCAGGAATCCTACGAGCAGTACTTC. Protein sequence: CSVRQESYEQYF.

This sequence joins TRBV5-1 and TRBJ2-2; D unresolved. Between the trimmed V and J ends, which lost 0 bases and 7 bases, there was a span of 4 bases. The CDR3 extends over 12 amino acids. The germline gives CDR1 SGHRS, CDR2 YFSETQ. The CDR3 nucleotides read TGCGCCAGCAGCTTGGAGGGCGGGGAGCTGTTTTTT. This gives the protein CASSLEGGELFF.

The J gene is TRBJ2-2, the V gene TRBV11-3, with 10 bases lining up with TRBD2. Germline V gene data show CDR1 as SGHNT and CDR2 as YENEEA. Trimming removed 6 bases from V and 6 bases from J; junction bases left unmatched: 10. CDR3 size: 16 residues. This chain's CDR3 is CASSTGVAGGAGELFF. The CDR3 DNA reads as TGTGCCAGCAGTACGGGAGTAGCGGGAGGTGCCGGGGAGCTGTTTTTT.

The chain joins TRBV18 to TRBJ2-1, with 15 nucleotides matching TRBD2. The CDR3 totals 19 residues. V was pared by 2 bases and J by 1 base, with 6 bases of the junction left unmatched. Germline CDR1 reads KGHSH; CDR2 reads LQKENI. CDR3 DNA sequence: TGTGCCAGCTCACCAGCCGGGACTAGCGGGAGGTTGTCCTACAATGAGCAGTTCTTC. It encodes CASSPAGTSGRLSYNEQFF.

The genes are TRBV4-1 and TRBJ1-1; D ambiguous. V lost 5 bases, J lost 6 bases, and 13 bases lay in between. The CDR3 spans 13 residues. Germline CDR1 reads MGHRA; CDR2 reads YSYEKL. CDR3 loop: CASSYRPYAEAFF. For the CDR3, the DNA is TGCGCCAGCAGCTACCGACCTTACGCTGAAGCTTTCTTT.

The V call is TRBV4-1, the J call TRBJ1-2; 8 nucleotides line up with TRBD1. Germline CDR1 and CDR2: MGHRA and YSYEKL. The CDR3 is 14 amino acids. J lost 3 bases, V lost 4 bases, and 4 bases had no gene match. CDR3 sequence (DNA): TGCGCCAGCAGCCCCGGACAGGGAGACTATGGCTACACCTTC. Protein: CASSPGQGDYGYTF.

The genes are TRBV18 and TRBJ2-1; D is ambiguous. Looked up from germline, CDR1 is KGHSH and CDR2 is LQKENI. Deletions cut 2 bases from V and 8 bases from J, with 10 bases between. The CDR3 loop spans 13 amino acids. CDR3 sequence (DNA): TGTGCCAGCTCACCATCTTGGTGGGATGAGCAGTTCTTC. It is translated as CASSPSWWDEQFF.

The rearrangement links TRBV1 to TRBJ2-3; the table calls TRBD2, which could not be checked here. TRBV1 represents a pseudogene. The length of the CDR3 is 16 residues. The CDR3 protein is CTSSWQSGVFTDTQYF. As DNA, the CDR3 is TGCACCAGCAGCTGGCAGAGCGGAGTGTTCACAGATACGCAGTATTTT.

This clone appeared a few times. The J gene is TRBJ1-5, the V gene TRBV6-1, with D possibly TRBD1 on 5 matching bases. This CDR3 has 16 amino acids. V was cut by 0 bases and J by 7 bases, with 16 bases left in between. Germline V gene data show CDR1 as MNHNS and CDR2 as SASEGT. CDR3 in amino acids: CASSEARVGGRQPQHF. Written as DNA, the CDR3 is TGTGCCAGCAGTGAAGCCAGGGTCGGGGGAAGGCAGCCCCAGCATTTT.

The CDR3 here is CASSIGTGATEKLFF. DNA for the CDR3: TGTGCCAGTAGTATAGGGACAGGGGCTACCGAAAAACTGTTTTTT. The chain links TRBV19 to TRBJ1-4; 9 nucleotides align to TRBD1. Germline V gene data show CDR1 as LNHDA and CDR2 as SQIVND (reference sequence). The CDR3 runs to 15 residues. V shed 1 base and J 8 bases; nucleotides not matched to a gene: 5.

This chain uses TRBV28 with TRBJ1-5; the D is unclear. Trimming removed 1 base at V and 7 bases at J, with 5 bases between. Germline V CDR1 and CDR2: MDHEN, SYDVKM. The CDR3 extends over 12 amino acids. CDR3 sequence: CASSLLGQPQHF. CDR3 nucleotide sequence: TGTGCCAGCAGTTTATTGGGGCAGCCCCAGCATTTT.

V is TRBV10-3 and J is TRBJ1-1, with a weak D call TRBD1 (6 bases). Trimming took 6 bases from V and 0 from J, leaving 11 bases between them. Germline loops: CDR1 ENHRY, CDR2 SYGVKD. The CDR3 runs 14 residues. Here the CDR3 DNA reads TGTGCCATCAGCCCCACAGGGATGAACACTGAAGCTTTCTTT. It is translated as CAISPTGMNTEAFF.

The rearrangement uses TRBV4-1 and TRBJ2-3; tentatively, D is TRBD1 or TRBD2 (6 bases each). Trimming left V 4 bases short and J 6 bases short, with 17 bases between. Germline V gene sequence: CDR1 MGHRA, CDR2 YSYEKL. CDR3 length: 15 residues. The CDR3 spells CASSRQVGAGDTQYF. As DNA, the CDR3 is TGCGCCAGCAGCCGGCAGGTGGGGGCGGGGGATACGCAGTATTTT.

The chain recombines TRBV11-2 with TRBJ2-5; unclear D gene. Germline V CDR1 and CDR2: SGHAT, FQNNGV. This CDR3 spans 13 amino acids. Trimming shortened V by 5 bases and J by 7 bases, and 14 bases separated the two germline ends. This CDR3 is CASSPGPISTQYF. DNA of the CDR3: TGTGCCAGCAGCCCAGGACCAATTTCGACCCAGTACTTC.

The gene calls are TRBV5-1 and TRBJ2-7; D remains unclear. Trimming removed 4 bases from V and 4 bases from J, with 9 bases in between. The CDR3 loop spans 12 amino acids. The germline gives CDR1 SGHRS, CDR2 YFSETQ. Here the CDR3 reads CASSLDRYEQYF. The DNA for the CDR3 is TGCGCCAGCAGCCTCGACCGATACGAGCAGTACTTC.

This clone was recorded only once. The chain carries TRBV5-4 and TRBJ2-7, with D possibly being TRBD2 (6 bases). CDR1 and CDR2 (germline): SGHNT, YYREEE (reference sequence). The V end was cut by 0 bases, the J end by 2 bases, with 9 bases between. The CDR3 totals 14 residues. Written as DNA, the CDR3 is TGTGCCAGCAGCTTGGGGGGACTTACCTACGAGCAGTACTTC. It codes for CASSLGGLTYEQYF.

J is TRBJ1-2 and V is TRBV6-1; D is ambiguous. V dropped 2 bases and J dropped 2 bases, with 6 bases sitting between them. The CDR3 spans 13 residues. Germline values: CDR1 MNHNS, CDR2 SASEGT. The CDR3 nucleotides are TGTGCCAGCAGTGAAACCCAAAACTATGGCTACACCTTC. Translated: CASSETQNYGYTF.

As DNA, the CDR3 is TGTGCCAGCAGTCCCCAGGGCAGGTGGGGCGGGGAGCTGTTTTTT. Encoded protein: CASSPQGRWGGELFF. This chain connects TRBV27 to TRBJ2-2; weak D call: TRBD1 (5 bases). Trimming cost V 5 bases and J 7 bases, with 17 bases left between them. The CDR3 runs 15 residues. Germline V gene lookup returns CDR1 MNHEY and CDR2 SMNVEV (reference sequence).

The chain recombines TRBV6-5 with TRBJ2-2; D is unclear. The germline V gene encodes CDR1 MNHEY and CDR2 SVGAGI. V was clipped by 4 bases and J by 3 bases, with 15 bases between them. CDR3 length: 16 amino acids. The CDR3 DNA reads as TGTGCCAGCAGTTCCGGAAAGAGAGGATACACCGGGGAGCTGTTTTTT. It is translated as CASSSGKRGYTGELFF.

The V and J genes are TRBV6-5 and TRBJ1-2, with D possibly matching TRBD1 (5 bases). Germline V gene sequence: CDR1 MNHEY, CDR2 SVGAGI. This CDR3 region has 15 residues. Trimming shortened V by 2 bases and J by 0 bases, and 10 bases separated the two germline ends. CDR3 DNA sequence: TGTGCCAGCAGTTACGGGGCGGGGGCTAACTATGGCTACACCTTC. Translating gives CASSYGAGANYGYTF.

This chain joins TRBV5-4 and TRBJ2-3; no reliable D call. Trimming left V 5 bases short and J 0 bases short, with 7 bases between. CDR1 and CDR2 from the germline V gene are SGHNT and YYREEE (reference sequence). The CDR3 extends over 13 amino acids. CDR3 protein: CASREPSTDTQYF. DNA for the CDR3: TGTGCCAGCAGAGAGCCTAGCACAGATACGCAGTATTTT.

The chain couples TRBV10-3 to TRBJ1-5; TRBD1 is a possible D gene (6 bases). CDR1 is ENHRY and CDR2 is SYGVKD in the germline V gene. The CDR3 loop spans 14 amino acids. With 10 bases removed from V and 3 bases from J, the gap between germline ends came to 16 bases. In DNA form, the CDR3 reads TGTGCCACTCAAGTCACAGGGCACAATCAGCCCCAGCATTTT. Translated, it gives CATQVTGHNQPQHF.

V is TRBV30 and J is TRBJ1-3; no firm D call. V was cut by 8 bases and J by 3 bases, with 14 bases left in between. The germline V gene has CDR1 GTSNPN and CDR2 SVGIG (reference sequence). CDR3 length: 13 amino acids. The DNA of the CDR3 is TGTGCCCGGACGGAGGGCAATGGAAACACCATATATTTT. It is translated as CARTEGNGNTIYF.

The V and J genes are TRBV29-1 and TRBJ2-7, with a weak D call TRBD1 (7 bases). The germline V gene encodes CDR1 SQVTM and CDR2 ANQGSEA. The length of the CDR3 is 12 residues. V lost 7 bases and J lost 2, with 12 bases in between. The CDR3 DNA reads TGCAGCGGGAGGGACAGTACCTACGAGCAGTACTTC. Translation: CSGRDSTYEQYF.

This clone was counted a single time. The chain combines TRBV5-1 with TRBJ2-7; TRBD2 might be the D (5 bases). The V gene lost 7 bases and the J gene lost 2 bases, with 19 bases spanning the gap. This CDR3 is built from 15 residues. Looked up from germline, CDR1 is SGHRS and CDR2 is YFSETQ. CDR3 DNA sequence: TGCGCCAGCTCCGAGAGAGGGCTAAATACCTACGAGCAGTACTTC. As protein: CASSERGLNTYEQYF.